This TCR beta chain is from a study of T cells in Graves' hyperthyroidism and ophthalmopathy. The overall study: Upon initial diagnosis and before any treatment, peripheral blood was collected.

Uncontrolled infections, other autoimmune diseases, pregnancy or lactation led to exclusion of patients. The investigators amplified TCR beta CDR3 regions from RNA transcripts. When the TCR CDR3 underwent first-round RT-PCR, the HTBI primer set was used. Each CDR3 protein gets one entry after TCRdb re-called the multiplex PCR reads with MiXCR. The profile shows 540,000 or so distinct CDR3 sequences, less than 20% of them singletons. V was trimmed by 3 bases and J by 4 bases, leaving 12 bases between them. The germline CDR1 and CDR2 sequences are DFQATT and SNEGSKA (reference sequence). The CDR3 sequence is 14 residues long.

This sequence originates from a woman younger than 45 with Graves' hyperthyroidism. This chain connects TRBV20-1 to TRBJ2-2; D is undetermined. Sequenced input: blood. The CDR3 reads CSASPRLGTGELFF. CDR3 coding DNA: TGCAGTGCTAGCCCCCGGCTTGGCACCGGGGAGCTGTTTTTT.